This T cell receptor (beta chain) was recorded in a study of blood T cell repertoires in COVID-19. V was pared by 8 bases and J by 3 bases, with 8 bases between. In germline, CDR1 is KGHSH, CDR2 LQKENI. The CDR3 consists of 12 residues. Authors' data handling: Amplification with reference gene primers provided the estimates of nucleated cell counts. The table came from immunoSEQ multiplex PCR; TCRdb's copy has only in-frame clones and leaves some out. The V and J calls and clone size come from that table; D and trimming were worked out from the DNA. Among 250,000 or so clones listed, about 89% were seen once.

Sequencing was done on a sample of PBMCs or T cells enriched from blood (not recorded which). The sequence was collected from a human donor in a cohort exposed to, infected with or recovered from COVID-19 (not recorded which). The donor label of this sample is uncertain. The rearrangement links TRBV18 to TRBJ2-1, with a possible D match to TRBD2 (5 bases). The CDR3 DNA sequence: TGTGCCAGCGCGGACTTCTACAATGAGCAGTTCTTC. Translated, it gives CASADFYNEQFF. Complete variable domain (other parts from reference TRBV18 and TRBJ2-1): NAGVMQNPRHLVRRRGQEARLRCSPMKGHSHVYWYRQLPEEGLKFMVYLQKENIIDESGMPKERFSAEFPKEGPSILRIQQVVRGDSAAYFCASADFYNEQFFGPGTRLTVL.